These T cell receptor beta chains were read from a single sample in a study of T-cell memory formation after mild COVID-19. TCRdb analysed the 5' RACE reads with MiXCR anew, one entry per CDR3 protein. This table has approximately 260,000 distinct CDR3 sequences, more than 15% appearing once. Sequencing was performed on PBMCs or a T cell subset sorted from them (not recorded which). These receptor sequences come from a man between 18 and 35 years old who had mild COVID-19 (a few samples of this study predate the infection). Cell type and time point are not known. The CDR3 runs from the conserved cysteine through the conserved F or W. Fields, in order: V gene, J gene, clone size, D gene, CDR3 protein, CDR3 DNA. The D gene is left open where the match is weak. Size tells how often a clone was seen (once, few, many) or the class of an expanded clone, and some rows leave it out.

v_call: TRBV5-1; j_call: TRBJ1-2; clone_size: many; d_call: TRBD1; cdr3_aa: CASSSTGGGGDGYTF; cdr3_nt: TGCGCCAGCAGCTCGACAGGGGGCGGCGGAGATGGCTACACCTTC
v_call: TRBV7-3; j_call: TRBJ2-5; clone_size: few; d_call: -; cdr3_aa: CASSLTGAARETQYF; cdr3_nt: TGTGCCAGCAGCCTTACGGGGGCAGCGCGAGAGACCCAGTACTTC
v_call: TRBV18; j_call: TRBJ2-5; clone_size: -; d_call: -; cdr3_aa: CANYEGETQYF; cdr3_nt: TGTGCCAACTACGAAGGGGAGACCCAGTACTTC
v_call: TRBV3-1; j_call: TRBJ1-4; clone_size: -; d_call: -; cdr3_aa: CASSPQLSEKLFF; cdr3_nt: TGTGCCAGCAGCCCCCAACTGAGTGAAAAACTGTTTTTT
v_call: TRBV4-3; j_call: TRBJ2-3; clone_size: -; d_call: -; cdr3_aa: CASSQGGTSTDTQYF; cdr3_nt: TGCGCCAGCAGCCAAGGTGGGACTAGCACAGATACGCAGTATTTT
v_call: TRBV9; j_call: TRBJ2-2; clone_size: few; d_call: -; cdr3_aa: CASSDRAKVNTGELFF; cdr3_nt: TGTGCCAGCAGCGATAGGGCGAAGGTGAACACCGGGGAGCTGTTTTTT
v_call: TRBV20-1; j_call: TRBJ1-5; clone_size: few; d_call: TRBD1; cdr3_aa: CSASRDSENQPQHF; cdr3_nt: TGCAGTGCTAGCAGGGACAGCGAGAATCAGCCCCAGCATTTT
v_call: TRBV6-5; j_call: TRBJ2-5; clone_size: -; d_call: -; cdr3_aa: CASSYSNGGQETQYF; cdr3_nt: TGTGCCAGCAGTTACTCGAACGGGGGCCAAGAGACCCAGTACTTC
v_call: TRBV7-2; j_call: TRBJ1-3; clone_size: few; d_call: -; cdr3_aa: CASSLAAFNTIYF; cdr3_nt: TGTGCCAGCAGCTTAGCGGCTTTCAACACCATATATTTT
v_call: TRBV7-6; j_call: TRBJ2-4; clone_size: few; d_call: TRBD1; cdr3_aa: CASSLRQGAGVQYF; cdr3_nt: TGTGCCAGCAGCTTGCGACAGGGGGCTGGGGTTCAGTACTTC
v_call: TRBV29-1; j_call: TRBJ2-5; clone_size: -; d_call: -; cdr3_aa: CSVKRWGLETQYF; cdr3_nt: TGCAGCGTTAAGAGATGGGGGTTGGAGACCCAGTACTTC
v_call: TRBV12-3/TRBV12-4; j_call: TRBJ1-1; clone_size: few; d_call: -; cdr3_aa: CASIPRGWGTEAFF; cdr3_nt: TGTGCCAGCATCCCCCGGGGCTGGGGCACTGAAGCTTTCTTT
v_call: TRBV5-1; j_call: TRBJ1-1; clone_size: -; d_call: -; cdr3_aa: CASSQTWGDTEAFF; cdr3_nt: TGCGCCAGCAGCCAAACATGGGGGGACACTGAAGCTTTCTTT
v_call: TRBV24-1; j_call: TRBJ1-5; clone_size: -; d_call: -; cdr3_aa: CATSDWDSNQPQHF; cdr3_nt: TGTGCCACCAGTGATTGGGACAGCAATCAGCCCCAGCATTTT
v_call: TRBV6-6; j_call: TRBJ2-7; clone_size: few; d_call: TRBD1; cdr3_aa: CASSPNPPDRVAYEQYF; cdr3_nt: TGTGCCAGCAGTCCCAACCCCCCGGACAGGGTAGCCTACGAGCAGTACTTC
v_call: TRBV7-9; j_call: TRBJ1-4; clone_size: few; d_call: -; cdr3_aa: CASSLRHTGEKLFF; cdr3_nt: TGTGCCAGCAGCTTAAGGCACACGGGGGAAAAACTGTTTTTT
v_call: TRBV7-9; j_call: TRBJ2-1; clone_size: -; d_call: -; cdr3_aa: CASSLRGGAGNEQFF; cdr3_nt: TGTGCCAGCAGCTTAAGGGGCGGAGCTGGGAATGAGCAGTTCTTC